The 27 T cell receptor beta chains reported below all come from one sample, sequenced in a study of cytomegalovirus exposure and HLA in healthy donors. Assay used: immunoSEQ multiplex PCR; TCRdb lists only in-frame clones, some missing. The table includes 330,000 or so clones, roughly 90% detected once. Material for sequencing was PBMCs. Every receptor here comes from a woman aged 18 to 35 in good health and CMV-seronegative.

The genes are TRBV18 and TRBJ2-7; D unresolved. CDR3 length: 16 amino acids. Germline CDR1 and CDR2: KGHSH and LQKENI. V was shortened by 3 bases and J by 0 bases, with 15 bases between the two germline ends. For the CDR3, the DNA is TGTGCCAGCTCACCCGCCGAGAGACTCGACTCCTACGAGCAGTACTTC. Translated, it gives CASSPAERLDSYEQYF.

This chain links TRBV7-9 with TRBJ1-4, with 9 bases fitting TRBD1. With V trimmed by 3 bases and J by 5 bases, 1 base remained unmatched. CDR1 and CDR2 from the germline V gene are SEHNR and FQNEAQ (reference sequence). The CDR3 covers 14 residues. The CDR3 DNA reads as TGTGCCAGCAGCTTTGGACAGGGGAATGAAAAACTGTTTTTT. It translates to CASSFGQGNEKLFF. The complete variable domain, with remaining parts taken from reference TRBV7-9 and TRBJ1-4, reads DTGVSQNPRHKITKRGQNVTFRCDPISEHNRLYWYRQTLGQGPEFLTYFQNEAQLEKSRLLSDRFSAERPKGSFSTLEIQRTEQGDSAMYLCASSFGQGNEKLFFGSGTQLSVL.

CDR3 bases: TGTGCCAGCAGCAAGACACGGGGGGGCGCAACTGAAGCTTTCTTT. This codes for CASSKTRGGATEAFF. This chain uses TRBV7-8 with TRBJ1-1; TRBD1 might be the D (6 bases). The CDR3 runs 15 residues. Germline V gives CDR1 SGHVS, CDR2 FQNEAQ. Trimming cost V 5 bases and J 5 bases, with 18 bases left between them.

This chain uses TRBV4-2 with TRBJ2-3; no definite D call. Trimming shortened V by 0 bases and J by 4 bases, and 8 bases separated the two germline ends. This CDR3 is built from 14 residues. From germline, CDR1 is LGHNA and CDR2 YNFKEQ. The CDR3 DNA reads as TGTGCCAGCAGCCAAGATGCTAGTCCAGATACGCAGTATTTT. Residues: CASSQDASPDTQYF.

This sequence joins TRBV28 and TRBJ2-1; 7 bases are shared with TRBD2. The CDR3 is 15 amino acids. The V gene end was trimmed by 6 bases and the J gene end by 1 base; junction bases not matched to a gene: 6. The germline CDR1 and CDR2 sequences are MDHEN and SYDVKM. In nucleotides, the CDR3 is TGTGCCAGCAGGGAAGCGGGAAGATCCTACAATGAGCAGTTCTTC. Translating it yields CASREAGRSYNEQFF.

This clone has just a few counts. The genes are TRBV2 and TRBJ2-1; D possibly corresponds to TRBD2 (5 bases). The CDR3 spans 12 residues. With 6 bases removed from V and 10 bases from J, the gap between germline ends came to 13 bases. Germline CDR1 reads SNHLY; CDR2 reads FYNNEI. CDR3 sequence: CASSSDLPEQFF. DNA of the CDR3: TGTGCCAGCAGCTCGGACTTGCCCGAGCAGTTCTTC.

The V gene is TRBV28, the J gene TRBJ2-7; a possible D gene is TRBD2 (5 bases). Germline V gene data show CDR1 as MDHEN and CDR2 as SYDVKM. Trimming removed 6 bases at V and 0 bases at J, with 15 bases between. This CDR3 comprises 15 residues. The CDR3 sequence is CASRGPISVSYEQYF. The CDR3 DNA reads as TGTGCCAGCAGAGGACCGATTAGCGTCTCCTACGAGCAGTACTTC.

The chain recombines TRBV9 with TRBJ1-1; D remains ambiguous. Germline-derived CDR1 and CDR2 are SGDLS and YYNGEE. The CDR3 spans 17 residues. V dropped 4 bases and J dropped 0 bases, with 19 bases sitting between them. The CDR3 sequence: CASSLGREGLMNTEAFF. The CDR3 DNA sequence: TGTGCCAGCAGCCTCGGTCGGGAAGGCCTCATGAACACTGAAGCTTTCTTT.

The rearrangement links TRBV2 to TRBJ2-5; 7 positions agree with TRBD1. Germline assignment: CDR1 SNHLY and CDR2 FYNNEI. CDR3 size: 15 residues. V was pared by 1 base and J by 1 base, with 3 bases of the junction left unmatched. The CDR3 protein is CASSEGSGGQETQYF. The CDR3, as DNA: TGTGCCAGCAGTGAAGGGTCAGGGGGCCAAGAGACCCAGTACTTC.

This chain connects TRBV29-1 to TRBJ2-3, with D possibly TRBD1 on 6 matching bases. The CDR3 extends over 15 amino acids. V lost 4 bases and J 2 bases, leaving 16 bases between the germline ends. From germline, CDR1 is SQVTM and CDR2 ANQGSEA. The CDR3 coding sequence is TGCAGCGTTGCCTGGGACAACCGGGCCACAGATACGCAGTATTTT. This codes for CSVAWDNRATDTQYF.

V gene TRBV6-5 combines with J gene TRBJ1-4; 7 bases map to TRBD1. J gave up 4 bases and V 4 bases, and 6 bases lay outside the gene matches. In germline, CDR1 is MNHEY, CDR2 SVGAGI. The CDR3 sequence is 15 residues long. The CDR3 region is CASSWMGQHNEKLFF. CDR3 nucleotides: TGTGCCAGCAGTTGGATGGGACAGCATAATGAAAAACTGTTTTTT.

This chain uses TRBV7-3 with TRBJ2-1; 9 bases map to TRBD2. This CDR3 comprises 14 residues. Germline V gene sequence: CDR1 SGHTA, CDR2 FQGTGA. V shed 5 bases and J 7 bases; nucleotides not matched to a gene: 6. This CDR3 is CASSPGLARNEQFF. CDR3 sequence (DNA): TGTGCCAGCAGCCCGGGACTAGCTAGAAATGAGCAGTTCTTC.

The chain has TRBV5-4 and TRBJ1-2, with 7 bases identical to TRBD1. Germline CDR1 reads SGHNT; CDR2 reads YYREEE (reference sequence). The CDR3 totals 13 residues. With 5 bases clipped from V and 3 bases from J, the junction kept 4 bases outside the gene matches. CDR3 in DNA: TGTGCCAGCAGTCTCAGGGGGGACTATGGCTACACCTTC. This sequence encodes CASSLRGDYGYTF. Full variable domain (remainder filled in from reference TRBV5-4 and TRBJ1-2): ETGVTQSPTHLIKTRGQQVTLRCSSQSGHNTVSWYQQALGQGPQFIFQYYREEENGRGNFPPRFSGLQFPNYSSELNVNALELDDSALYLCASSLRGDYGYTFGSGTRLTVV.

The sample holds one count of this clone. The chain combines TRBV5-6 with TRBJ2-5, with D perhaps matching TRBD1 (6 bases). This CDR3 is built from 16 residues. Germline lookup yields CDR1 SGHDT and CDR2 YYEEEE. V was trimmed by 4 bases and J by 5 bases, leaving 21 bases between them. The CDR3 DNA reads TGTGCCAGCAGCGTGAACAGGGTCCCCGCCCGGGAGACCCAGTACTTC. Its protein is CASSVNRVPARETQYF.

The V call is TRBV5-6, the J call TRBJ2-1; 7 bases align to TRBD2. V lost 2 bases and J lost 4; bases outside the gene matches: 9. Germline CDR1 reads SGHDT; CDR2 reads YYEEEE. The CDR3 contains 16 residues. The CDR3 here is CASSLVGGSSYNEQFF. The CDR3 bases are TGTGCCAGCAGCTTAGTCGGCGGGAGCAGTTACAATGAGCAGTTCTTC.

The chain carries TRBV7-9 and TRBJ2-3; weak D call: TRBD1 (6 bases). Trimming took off 5 bases at V and 7 bases at J, with 13 bases between the two ends. In germline, CDR1 is SEHNR, CDR2 FQNEAQ (reference sequence). The CDR3 extends over 13 amino acids. The CDR3 DNA reads as TGTGCCAGCAGCCGGGACATCACTAATACGCAGTATTTT. Protein product: CASSRDITNTQYF.

V is TRBV5-1 and J is TRBJ2-5; TRBD2 matches at 16 bases. CDR3 length equals 20 residues. V shed 4 bases, J shed 5 bases, and the junction held 17 bases outside the gene matches. Germline V gives CDR1 SGHRS, CDR2 YFSETQ. The CDR3 DNA is TGCGCCAGCAGCCCAGGGACTAGCGGGAGGGCCATGATGGCTGGGGAGACCCAGTACTTC. This encodes CASSPGTSGRAMMAGETQYF.

The chain links TRBV9 to TRBJ2-7; 7 bases align to TRBD2. V lost 4 bases and J lost 1; bases outside the gene matches: 5. From germline, CDR1 is SGDLS and CDR2 YYNGEE. The CDR3 has 14 amino acids. CDR3 coding DNA: TGTGCCAGCAGCTTGAGCGGGGCTTCCTACGAGCAGTACTTC. It is translated as CASSLSGASYEQYF.

The chain employs TRBV6-1 and TRBJ2-7, with 8 bases aligning to TRBD1. Germline CDR1 and CDR2: MNHNS and SASEGT. Losses at the gene ends were 5 bases for V and 2 bases for J; bases not matched to a gene: 2. The CDR3 is 13 amino acids. The CDR3 protein is CASSRTGPYEQYF. CDR3 coding DNA: TGTGCCAGCAGTAGGACAGGGCCCTACGAGCAGTACTTC.

With respect to this clone: Other nucleotide sequences from this sample produce the same CDR3. The chain couples TRBV27 to TRBJ1-1, with 10 bases matching TRBD1. The CDR3 is made up of 13 amino acids. Germline trimming cut 6 bases from V and 4 bases from J; bases unmatched to any gene: 2. Germline CDR1 MNHEY, CDR2 SMNVEV (reference sequence). CDR3 DNA: TGTGCCAGCAGCTGGGACAGGGGCACTGAAGCTTTCTTT. Its protein is CASSWDRGTEAFF.

The J gene is TRBJ1-5, the V gene TRBV6-5, with 8 nucleotides matching TRBD1. The germline gives CDR1 MNHEY, CDR2 SVGAGI. This CDR3 comprises 14 residues. V was clipped by 5 bases and J by 9 bases; unmatched bases: 9. The CDR3 nucleotides read TGTGCCAGCAGTCGACAGGGGAATGGACGGCCCCAGCATTTT. Its protein is CASSRQGNGRPQHF.

The genes are TRBV29-1 and TRBJ2-7; unclear D gene. V gave up 7 bases and J gave up 7 bases, with 20 bases separating them. The CDR3 consists of 13 residues. CDR1 and CDR2 from the germline V gene are SQVTM and ANQGSEA. In DNA form, the CDR3 reads TGCAGCGCGACGAGTACGGAGTCGAGGGAGCAGTACTTC. Its translation is CSATSTESREQYF.

The chain has TRBV5-1 and TRBJ2-7, with 7 nucleotides matching TRBD1. The V segment lost 1 base and the J segment 2 bases; nucleotides outside the gene matches: 6. Germline V CDR1 and CDR2: SGHRS, YFSETQ. The CDR3 contains 15 residues. CDR3 DNA sequence: TGCGCCAGCAGCTTGACCGGGACAGCCGCCTACGAGCAGTACTTC. This codes for CASSLTGTAAYEQYF.

On this clone itself: Other DNA sequences of this sample code for an identical CDR3. The V and J genes are TRBV6-5 and TRBJ2-7, with 12 bases identical to TRBD2. Germline CDR1 is MNHEY and CDR2 is SVGAGI. This CDR3 is built from 14 residues. The V and J ends lost 4 bases and 4 bases, in that order; junction bases with no gene match: 2. CDR3 bases: TGTGCCAGCAGTTGGACTAGCGGGGCATACGAGCAGTACTTC. Its protein product is CASSWTSGAYEQYF.

V gene TRBV14 combines with J gene TRBJ2-1, with no clear D. From germline, CDR1 is SGHDN and CDR2 FVKESK. The CDR3 spans 11 residues. V lost 3 bases and J lost 5, with 2 bases in between. As DNA, the CDR3 is TGTGCCAGCAGCCATAACAATGAGCAGTTCTTC. Its translation is CASSHNNEQFF.

The J gene is TRBJ1-1, the V gene TRBV4-1; D is undetermined. This CDR3 comprises 14 residues. CDR1 and CDR2 (germline): MGHRA, YSYEKL. Trimming removed 1 base at V and 4 bases at J, with 10 bases between. The CDR3 loop reads CASSQGLGSTEAFF. DNA of the CDR3: TGCGCCAGCAGCCAAGGACTGGGGAGCACTGAAGCTTTCTTT.

This rearrangement joins TRBV27 to TRBJ2-7, with 10 nucleotides matching TRBD2. Germline trimming cut 6 bases from V and 2 bases from J; bases unmatched to any gene: 7. Germline V gene data show CDR1 as MNHEY and CDR2 as SMNVEV (reference sequence). The CDR3 runs to 15 residues. CDR3 sequence: CASRSSGSIAYEQYF. DNA for the CDR3: TGTGCCAGCAGATCTAGCGGGAGTATCGCCTACGAGCAGTACTTC.